This section outlines one T cell receptor (beta chain) sequence together with its context. Its target is not known. The sample belongs to a study of CD8+ T cells in alopecia areata. Study-wide context: Each of the treated patients was given oral tofacitinib, 5 to 10 mg twice daily, for moderate-to-severe alopecia areata.

Reverse transcription of extracted RNA yielded cDNA, which provided the sequencing template. Sequencing was performed with immunoSEQ multiplex PCR; in TCRdb, only in-frame clones are kept and a portion is missing. The sample shows 61,000 or so clones, about 96% of them seen only once. Regarding the study as a whole: Normal scalp had lower clonality than lesional scalp, with alopecia totalis/universalis lesions showing this most strongly.

The ends were cut back, 4 bases at V and 5 bases at J, with 19 bases in the middle. CDR1 is SGDLS and CDR2 is YYNGEE in the germline V gene. The CDR3 contains 15 residues. The clonotype originates from a human donor with alopecia areata. The sequences come from CD8+ T cells sorted from blood, collected at week 0. V is TRBV9 and J is TRBJ2-7; D might be TRBD1 (6 bases). For the CDR3, the DNA is TGTGCCAGCAGCCCCCAGGGGACCCTGCAAGACGAGCAGTACTTC. Amino acids: CASSPQGTLQDEQYF.